This T cell receptor beta chain derives from a study of type 1 regulatory T cells. Across the study: T-allo10 is an in vitro-generated, Tr1-enriched CD4 T cell product specific for alloantigen. General study results and limits: Compared with non-Tr1 cells, Tr1 cells showed a narrower TCR repertoire.

As regards this clonotype: Its antigen is unidentified.

This CDR3 region has 12 residues. V was pared by 7 bases and J by 6 bases, with 10 bases between. Looked up from germline, CDR1 is ENHRY and CDR2 is SYGVKD. Via MiXCR, TCRdb re-called the reads, giving one row per CDR3 protein. The sample contains about 62,000 distinct CDR3 sequences, roughly two thirds of which appear only once. The sequence was obtained from a human donor in good health. The rearrangement links TRBV10-3 to TRBJ2-1; TRBD2 might be the D (6 bases). The sample taken for sequencing was cultured non-Tr1 T cells, either the whole culture or a sorted T cell fraction (not recorded which). DNA of the CDR3: TGTGCCATCACCGGGAGTACCAATGAGCAGTTCTTC. Residues: CAITGSTNEQFF.